This entry lists 12 T cell receptor beta chains sequenced from one sample in a study of blood T cell repertoires in COVID-19. Using immunoSEQ multiplex PCR, the repertoire was profiled, and TCRdb retains in-frame clones only, with some absent. Among around 240,000 clones, 75% to 90% were seen once, and the ten largest hold around 2.8%. Sample: peripheral blood. The source is a woman aged 30 to 39 who had recovered from COVID-19.

The chain uses TRBV5-1 and TRBJ1-3; 12 nucleotides align to TRBD1. Germline-derived CDR1 and CDR2 are SGHRS and YFSETQ. J lost 2 bases, V lost 0 bases, and 3 bases had no gene match. This CDR3 is 17 amino acids long. The DNA for the CDR3 is TGCGCCAGCAGCTTGGAGGGACAGGGGGCTCCTGGAAACACCATATATTTT. Amino acids: CASSLEGQGAPGNTIYF.

CDR3 bases: TGTGCCACCGGACTGCGGGGGGGCCTGTCTTCCTACAATGAGCAGTTCTTC. Translating it yields CATGLRGGLSSYNEQFF. V and J are TRBV24-1 and TRBJ2-1; 9 bases are shared with TRBD2. V lost 9 bases and J lost 1; bases outside the gene matches: 12. CDR3 size: 17 residues. Looked up from germline, CDR1 is KGHDR and CDR2 is SFDVKD.

V usage is TRBV11-2 and J usage is TRBJ2-7; 8 bases fit TRBD2. With 5 bases clipped from V and 0 bases from J, the junction kept 3 bases outside the gene matches. The germline V gene has CDR1 SGHAT and CDR2 FQNNGV. CDR3 length equals 14 residues. The CDR3 DNA reads as TGTGCCAGCAGCCGCGGGACTAGCTCCTACGAGCAGTACTTC. Translated: CASSRGTSSYEQYF.

Comments on this clone: This may be a read error, as it is one base from a much larger clone. The rearrangement links TRBV5-4 to TRBJ2-5; 9 bases fit TRBD2. The trim removed 2 bases at V and 2 bases at J, leaving 4 bases unmatched. Germline CDR1 reads SGHNT; CDR2 reads YYREEE (reference sequence). CDR3 length: 15 amino acids. CDR3 coding DNA: TGTGCCAGCAGCTTCGCTAGCGGGGTACAAGAGACCCAGTACTTC. Protein: CASSFASGVQETQYF.

This clone was counted a single time. V usage is TRBV4-2 and J usage is TRBJ2-5, with D possibly matching TRBD2 (5 bases). The V and J ends lost 0 bases and 0 bases respectively, with 8 bases between them. Germline V gene sequence: CDR1 LGHNA, CDR2 YNFKEQ. The CDR3 length is 15 residues. For the CDR3, the DNA is TGTGCCAGCAGCCAAGATCGGGGATACCAAGAGACCCAGTACTTC. It specifies CASSQDRGYQETQYF.

The CDR3 region is CASSQEVGTGGSWQPQHF. In nucleotides, the CDR3 is TGTGCCAGCAGCCAAGAAGTCGGGACAGGGGGATCGTGGCAGCCCCAGCATTTT. The J gene is TRBJ1-5, the V gene TRBV4-2; 11 nucleotides match TRBD1. The J segment lost 7 bases and the V segment lost 0 bases, leaving 11 bases of the junction unmatched. Germline V lookup: CDR1 LGHNA, CDR2 YNFKEQ. This CDR3 spans 18 amino acids.

This clone was observed a single time. The chain employs TRBV7-2 and TRBJ2-3; the match to TRBD2 covers 11 bases. J lost 4 bases, V lost 2 bases, and 5 bases had no gene match. Germline V gene lookup returns CDR1 SGHTA and CDR2 FQGNSA. The CDR3 contains 16 residues. The CDR3 DNA sequence: TGTGCCAGCAGCTTAATAGCGGGGGGGCCCCCAGATACGCAGTATTTT. It yields the protein CASSLIAGGPPDTQYF.

The rearrangement links TRBV7-9 to TRBJ2-7, with 8 bases aligning to TRBD2. This CDR3 spans 15 amino acids. The V and J ends lost 5 bases and 3 bases, in that order; junction bases with no gene match: 9. Germline assignment: CDR1 SEHNR and CDR2 FQNEAQ (reference sequence). CDR3 region: CASSPHPGTSYEQYF. The CDR3 DNA sequence: TGTGCCAGCAGCCCACACCCGGGGACTAGCTACGAGCAGTACTTC.

The chain employs TRBV6-1 and TRBJ2-2; 13 positions match TRBD2. J gave up 7 bases and V 4 bases, and 12 bases lay outside the gene matches. Germline CDR1 is MNHNS and CDR2 is SASEGT. The CDR3 consists of 18 residues. For the CDR3, the DNA is TGTGCCAGCAGTGCAACTTGGAGACTAGCGGGGGGTATCGGGGAGCTGTTTTTT. Residues: CASSATWRLAGGIGELFF.

CDR3 sequence: CASRVGRTSYEQYF. The CDR3 coding sequence is TGTGCCAGCAGGGTTGGGAGGACTTCCTACGAGCAGTACTTC. The rearrangement uses TRBV6-5 and TRBJ2-7, with D perhaps matching TRBD2 (6 bases). CDR1 is MNHEY, CDR2 SVGAGI, per germline. The CDR3 consists of 14 residues. Trimming removed 6 bases from V and 1 base from J, with 13 bases in between.

This rearrangement joins TRBV3-1 (or the pseudogene TRBV3-2) to TRBJ1-1; D is possibly TRBD1 (6 bases). Trimming left V 4 bases short and J 5 bases short, with 14 bases between. Germline lookup yields CDR1 LGHDT and CDR2 YNNKEL (reference sequence). The CDR3 consists of 14 residues. CDR3 coding DNA: TGTGCCAGCAGCCGACTCGGGGGGGCGACTGAAGCTTTCTTT. This encodes CASSRLGGATEAFF.

The rearrangement uses TRBV6-2 or TRBV6-3 and TRBJ2-7, with D possibly being TRBD1 (7 bases). This CDR3 is 16 amino acids long. Trimming shortened V by 6 bases and J by 6 bases, and 24 bases separated the two germline ends. Germline V gene data show CDR1 as MNHEY and CDR2 as SVGEGT. The CDR3 nucleotides are TGTGCCAGCAGCCCCAGGGGGGTTCTTGGCATCGGCGAGCAGTACTTC. It is translated as CASSPRGVLGIGEQYF.